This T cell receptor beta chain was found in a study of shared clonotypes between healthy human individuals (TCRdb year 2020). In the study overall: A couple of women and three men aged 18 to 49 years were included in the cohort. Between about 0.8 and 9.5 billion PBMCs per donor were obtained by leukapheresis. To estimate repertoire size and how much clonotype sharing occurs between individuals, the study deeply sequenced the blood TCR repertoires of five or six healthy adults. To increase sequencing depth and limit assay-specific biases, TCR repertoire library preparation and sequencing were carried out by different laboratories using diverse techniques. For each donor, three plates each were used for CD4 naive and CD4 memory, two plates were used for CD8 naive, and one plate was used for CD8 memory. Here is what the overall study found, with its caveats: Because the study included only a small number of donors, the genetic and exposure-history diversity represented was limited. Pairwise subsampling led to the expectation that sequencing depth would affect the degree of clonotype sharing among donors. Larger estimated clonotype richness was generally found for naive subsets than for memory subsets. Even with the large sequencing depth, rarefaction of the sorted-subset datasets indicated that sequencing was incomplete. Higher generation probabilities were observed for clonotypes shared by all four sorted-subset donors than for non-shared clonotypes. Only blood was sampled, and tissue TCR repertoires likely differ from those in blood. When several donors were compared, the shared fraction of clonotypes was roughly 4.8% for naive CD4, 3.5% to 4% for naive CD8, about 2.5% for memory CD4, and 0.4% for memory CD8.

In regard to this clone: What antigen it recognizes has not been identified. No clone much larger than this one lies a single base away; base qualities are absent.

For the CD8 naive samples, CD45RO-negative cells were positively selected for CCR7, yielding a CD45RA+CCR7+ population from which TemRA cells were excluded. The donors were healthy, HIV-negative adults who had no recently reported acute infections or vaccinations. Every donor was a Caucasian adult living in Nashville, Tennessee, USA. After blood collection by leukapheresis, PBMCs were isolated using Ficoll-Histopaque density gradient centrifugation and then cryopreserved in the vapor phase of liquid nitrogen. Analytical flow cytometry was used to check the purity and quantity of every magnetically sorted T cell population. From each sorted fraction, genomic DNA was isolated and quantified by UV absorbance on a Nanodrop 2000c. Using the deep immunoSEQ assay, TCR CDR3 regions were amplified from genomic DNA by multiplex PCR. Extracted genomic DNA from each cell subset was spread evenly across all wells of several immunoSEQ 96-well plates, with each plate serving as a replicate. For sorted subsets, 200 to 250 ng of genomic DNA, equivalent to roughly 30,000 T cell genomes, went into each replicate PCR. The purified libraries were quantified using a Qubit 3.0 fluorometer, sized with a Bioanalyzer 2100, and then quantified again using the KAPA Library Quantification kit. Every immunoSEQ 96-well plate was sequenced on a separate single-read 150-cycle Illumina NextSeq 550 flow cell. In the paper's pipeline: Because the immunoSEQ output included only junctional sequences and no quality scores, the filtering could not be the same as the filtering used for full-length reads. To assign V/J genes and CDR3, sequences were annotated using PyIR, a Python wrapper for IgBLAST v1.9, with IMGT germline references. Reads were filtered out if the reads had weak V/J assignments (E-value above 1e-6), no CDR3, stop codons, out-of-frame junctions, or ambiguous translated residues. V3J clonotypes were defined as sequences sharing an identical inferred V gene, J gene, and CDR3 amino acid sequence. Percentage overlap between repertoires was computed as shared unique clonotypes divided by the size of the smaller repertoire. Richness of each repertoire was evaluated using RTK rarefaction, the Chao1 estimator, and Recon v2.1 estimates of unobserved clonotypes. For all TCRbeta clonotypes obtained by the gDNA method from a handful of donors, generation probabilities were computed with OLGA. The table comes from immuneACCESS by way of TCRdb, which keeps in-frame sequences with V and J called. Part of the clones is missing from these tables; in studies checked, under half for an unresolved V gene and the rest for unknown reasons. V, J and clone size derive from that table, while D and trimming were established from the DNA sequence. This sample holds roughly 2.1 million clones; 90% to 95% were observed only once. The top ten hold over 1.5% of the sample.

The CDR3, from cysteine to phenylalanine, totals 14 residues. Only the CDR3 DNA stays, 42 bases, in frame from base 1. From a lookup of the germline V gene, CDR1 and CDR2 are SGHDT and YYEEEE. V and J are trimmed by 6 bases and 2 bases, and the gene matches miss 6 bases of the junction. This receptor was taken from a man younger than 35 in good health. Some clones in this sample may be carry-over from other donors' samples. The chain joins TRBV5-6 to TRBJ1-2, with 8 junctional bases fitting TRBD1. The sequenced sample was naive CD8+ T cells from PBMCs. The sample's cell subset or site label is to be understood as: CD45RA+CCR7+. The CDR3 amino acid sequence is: CASTTDRENYGYTF. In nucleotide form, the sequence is TGTGCCAGCACCACGGACAGGGAAAACTATGGCTACACCTTC.